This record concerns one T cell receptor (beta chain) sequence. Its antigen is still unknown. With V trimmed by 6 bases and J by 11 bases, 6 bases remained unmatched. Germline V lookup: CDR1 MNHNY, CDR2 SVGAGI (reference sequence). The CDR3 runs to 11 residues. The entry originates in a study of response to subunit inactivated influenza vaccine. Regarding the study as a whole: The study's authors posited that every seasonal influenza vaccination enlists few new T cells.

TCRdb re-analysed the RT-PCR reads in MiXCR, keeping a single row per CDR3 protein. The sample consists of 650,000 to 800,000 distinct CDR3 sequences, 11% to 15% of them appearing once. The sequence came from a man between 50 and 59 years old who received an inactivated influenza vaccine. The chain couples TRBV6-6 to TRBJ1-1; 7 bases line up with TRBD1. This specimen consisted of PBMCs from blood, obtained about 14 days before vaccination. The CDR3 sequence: CASRRQGGAFF. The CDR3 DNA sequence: TGTGCCAGCAGACGACAGGGTGGCGCTTTCTTT.